A single sample gave rise to the 25 T cell receptor beta chains below, sequenced in a study of cytomegalovirus exposure and HLA in healthy donors. Vbeta (60) and Jbeta (13) primers were used in the PCR. Here immunoSEQ multiplex PCR was the method, and the copy in TCRdb shows in-frame clones only, minus some. The table has hundreds of thousands of clones, about 89% seen once. The sequenced sample was PBMCs. The source is a woman aged 18-30 years in good health and CMV-seronegative.

The chain couples TRBV9 to TRBJ2-2; 14 bases line up with TRBD2. Germline CDR1 and CDR2: SGDLS and YYNGEE. Trimming at V came to 0 bases and at J to 3 bases, leaving 7 bases not matched to a gene. CDR3 size: 19 residues. CDR3 protein: CASSVDRLAGGPYTGELFF. The CDR3, as DNA: TGTGCCAGCAGCGTAGACAGACTAGCGGGAGGGCCTTACACCGGGGAGCTGTTTTTT.

CDR3 nucleotide sequence: TGTGCCAGCAGCTTTTCCAAAGGCGGAAGAGCCTTTGGGCAGTTCTTC. Translation: CASSFSKGGRAFGQFF. The V gene is TRBV7-3, the J gene TRBJ2-1, with D uncertain. CDR3 size: 16 residues. Trimming removed 3 bases at V and 12 bases at J, with 24 bases between. Germline V lookup: CDR1 SGHTA, CDR2 FQGTGA.

This chain joins TRBV2 and TRBJ2-2; 7 bases match TRBD1. The junction had 1 base not matched to a gene; V was cut back by 6 bases and J by 0 bases. Per germline, CDR1 SNHLY and CDR2 FYNNEI. The CDR3 runs to 14 residues. The CDR3 region is CASRTGPNTGELFF. The CDR3 coding sequence is TGTGCCAGCAGGACAGGGCCGAACACCGGGGAGCTGTTTTTT.

The CDR3 nucleotides are TGTGCCACCAGCAGAGATGAATTTTTAGCCTCACATACCGCCTTAGGTACTGAAGCTTTCTTT. It specifies CATSRDEFLASHTALGTEAFF. The chain joins TRBV15 to TRBJ1-1; D gene uncertain. CDR1 is LNHNV and CDR2 is YYDKDF in the germline V gene (reference sequence). The CDR3 extends over 21 amino acids. V lost 0 bases and J 5 bases, leaving 31 bases between the germline ends.

J is TRBJ1-2 and V is TRBV5-1; the D is unclear. The V end lost 1 base, the J end lost 3 bases, and 13 bases lay between the germline ends. CDR1 is SGHRS, CDR2 YFSETQ, per germline. This CDR3 has 15 residues. The CDR3 here is CASSLFARWDYGYTF. CDR3 nucleotide sequence: TGCGCCAGCAGCTTGTTCGCCAGGTGGGACTATGGCTACACCTTC.

J is TRBJ2-7 and V is TRBV4-3, with D perhaps TRBD2 (5 bases). Germline CDR1 is LGHNA and CDR2 is YSLEER. V gave up 1 base and J gave up 13 bases, with 17 bases separating them. CDR3 size: 13 residues. CDR3 sequence (DNA): TGCGCCAGCAGCCAAGCCCGAGACTACGAGCTTTACTTC. It yields the protein CASSQARDYELYF.

The rearrangement joins TRBV5-4 to TRBJ2-7; 11 bases line up with TRBD1. CDR1 is SGHNT, CDR2 YYREEE, per germline (reference sequence). Trimming took 6 bases from V and 1 from J; bases not matched to a gene: 6. The CDR3 spans 15 residues. The CDR3 loop reads CASIQGQGDSYEQYF. CDR3 in DNA: TGTGCCAGCATCCAGGGACAGGGGGATTCCTACGAGCAGTACTTC.

This sequence joins TRBV4-2 and TRBJ1-1; the D is unclear. V was cut by 0 bases and J by 1 base, with 6 bases left in between. Germline V gene data show CDR1 as LGHNA and CDR2 as YNFKEQ. CDR3 length: 14 residues. CDR3 in amino acids: CASSQESENTEAFF. The CDR3 DNA sequence: TGTGCCAGCAGCCAAGAGTCAGAGAACACTGAAGCTTTCTTT.

The chain couples TRBV6-5 to TRBJ2-5, with D maybe TRBD1 (6 bases). Judging by the DNA end, TRBJ2-7 fits better; the J call may be wrong. CDR1 and CDR2 from the germline V gene are MNHEY and SVGAGI. This CDR3 comprises 14 residues. The CDR3 sequence is CASRLIGQHYEQYF. CDR3 nucleotide sequence: TGTGCCAGCAGACTAATTGGACAGCACTACGAGCAGTACTTC.

The chain joins TRBV7-9 to TRBJ2-3, with D possibly matching TRBD2 (6 bases). This CDR3 region has 16 residues. CDR1 and CDR2 (germline): SEHNR, FQNEAQ (reference sequence). Trimming pared 5 bases from V and 3 bases from J, leaving 18 bases between. The CDR3 sequence: CASSGAPGEGTDTQYF. In nucleotides, the CDR3 is TGTGCCAGCAGCGGAGCCCCGGGAGAGGGTACAGATACGCAGTATTTT.

The V and J genes are TRBV7-2 and TRBJ2-7; maybe TRBD2 (6 bases). V lost 2 bases and J lost 3, with 8 bases in between. The germline V gene has CDR1 SGHTA and CDR2 FQGNSA. The CDR3 contains 13 residues. For the CDR3, the DNA is TGTGCCAGCAGCTTACGCGGGATCTACGAGCAGTACTTC. It encodes CASSLRGIYEQYF.

The chain recombines TRBV27 with TRBJ1-6; 7 nucleotides match TRBD1. The V gene's germline CDR1 is MNHEY and CDR2 SMNVEV (reference sequence). V trimming: 6 bases; J trimming: 6 bases; junction bases outside the gene matches: 17. There are 18 residues in the CDR3. The CDR3 loop is CASSKTGFDGSRNSPLHF. In DNA form, the CDR3 reads TGTGCCAGCAGCAAGACAGGGTTTGACGGTTCCCGTAATTCACCCCTCCACTTT.

The chain employs TRBV4-3 and TRBJ2-3; no reliable D call. The germline V and J ends were trimmed by 2 bases and 8 bases, with 23 bases remaining between them. The CDR3 has 17 residues. The germline gives CDR1 LGHNA, CDR2 YSLEER. DNA of the CDR3: TGCGCCAGCAGCCAAATTATAGACACCCCGAATATAGGTACGCAGTATTTT. As protein: CASSQIIDTPNIGTQYF.

V usage is TRBV29-1 and J usage is TRBJ1-2; TRBD1 matches 9 bases. After removal of 4 bases from V and 2 bases from J, the junction contained 5 bases not matched to a gene. CDR3 size: 14 residues. Germline CDR1 reads SQVTM; CDR2 reads ANQGSEA. This chain's CDR3 is CSVAQGQGNYGYTF. In DNA, the CDR3 is TGCAGCGTTGCCCAAGGACAGGGGAACTATGGCTACACCTTC.

The chain joins TRBV5-1 to TRBJ1-4, with D perhaps matching TRBD1 (5 bases). Germline V gene lookup returns CDR1 SGHRS and CDR2 YFSETQ. The CDR3 length is 14 residues. The germline V and J ends were trimmed by 3 bases and 8 bases, with 14 bases remaining between them. CDR3 protein: CASSWGLGREKLFF. CDR3 nucleotides: TGCGCCAGCAGCTGGGGCCTCGGGAGGGAAAAACTGTTTTTT.

The V and J genes are TRBV5-6 and TRBJ1-2; the D gene is possibly TRBD1 (6 bases). This CDR3 has 16 residues. V dropped 1 base and J dropped 4 bases, with 17 bases sitting between them. Germline-derived CDR1 and CDR2 are SGHDT and YYEEEE. The CDR3 DNA follows: TGTGCCAGCAGCTTGCAGTTAGGACAGTTCTCCTATGGCTACACCTTC. Its translation: CASSLQLGQFSYGYTF.

The chain uses TRBV10-1 and TRBJ2-7; 10 bases map to TRBD2. This CDR3 spans 17 amino acids. Germline loops: CDR1 WNHNN, CDR2 SYGVQD (reference sequence). Losses at the gene ends were 4 bases for V and 4 bases for J; bases not matched to a gene: 13. The CDR3 nucleotides are TGCGCCAGCAGTGGGGACGGCAGCGGGAGGGCCTCATACGAGCAGTACTTC. It codes for CASSGDGSGRASYEQYF.

The chain combines TRBV29-1 with TRBJ1-6, with a weak D call TRBD1 (6 bases). Germline values: CDR1 SQVTM, CDR2 ANQGSEA. Between the trimmed V and J ends, which lost 7 bases and 8 bases, there was a span of 18 bases. There are 14 residues in the CDR3. CDR3 loop: CSALAGAGDSPLHF. Written as DNA, the CDR3 is TGCAGCGCCCTAGCAGGGGCTGGTGATTCACCCCTCCACTTT.

The J gene is TRBJ1-4, the V gene TRBV11-2, with D maybe TRBD1 (5 bases). Germline assignment: CDR1 SGHAT and CDR2 FQNNGV. The CDR3 sequence is 12 residues long. Trimming pared 5 bases from V and 11 bases from J, leaving 12 bases between. The CDR3, as DNA: TGTGCCAGCAGCCTCCAGGGTGTGAAACTGTTTTTT. It translates to CASSLQGVKLFF.

The V gene is TRBV7-2, the J gene TRBJ1-3; perhaps TRBD1 as D (5 bases). V was trimmed by 1 base and J by 2 bases, leaving 12 bases between them. Germline CDR1 and CDR2: SGHTA and FQGNSA. The length of the CDR3 is 16 residues. CDR3 residues: CASSLGTGQAGNTIYF. The CDR3 coding sequence is TGTGCCAGCAGCTTAGGTACTGGACAAGCTGGAAACACCATATATTTT.

The V gene is TRBV9, the J gene TRBJ1-2; perhaps TRBD1 as D (6 bases). The CDR3 length is 15 residues. V shed 0 bases and J shed 4 bases, with 13 bases lying between them. Germline CDR1 SGDLS, CDR2 YYNGEE. CDR3 in amino acids: CASSVGRGSGYGYTF. The DNA for the CDR3 is TGTGCCAGCAGCGTAGGTAGGGGGAGTGGCTATGGCTACACCTTC.

This chain links TRBV19 with TRBJ1-2; no firm D call. Germline V gives CDR1 LNHDA, CDR2 SQIVND (reference sequence). The CDR3 is 13 amino acids. Trimming stripped 1 base from V and 4 bases from J, with 7 bases between. CDR3 DNA sequence: TGTGCCAGTAGTATAGCCCCAGGCTATGGCTACACCTTC. Amino acids: CASSIAPGYGYTF.

V usage is TRBV15 and J usage is TRBJ2-1; 7 nucleotides align to TRBD2. The CDR3 runs to 17 residues. J gave up 3 bases and V 0 bases, and 8 bases lay outside the gene matches. Germline lookup yields CDR1 LNHNV and CDR2 YYDKDF (reference sequence). CDR3 loop: CATSRDFQRGFYNEQFF. The CDR3 DNA follows: TGTGCCACCAGCAGAGATTTTCAGCGGGGTTTCTACAATGAGCAGTTCTTC.

The V gene is TRBV7-8, the J gene TRBJ2-1, with D possibly TRBD2 on 6 matching bases. This CDR3 is 15 amino acids long. Germline V lookup: CDR1 SGHVS, CDR2 FQNEAQ. V lost 0 bases and J 2 bases, leaving 8 bases between the germline ends. CDR3 sequence reads: CASSLAGGTYNEQFF. CDR3 sequence (DNA): TGTGCCAGCAGCTTAGCGGGAGGAACCTACAATGAGCAGTTCTTC.

The V gene is TRBV4-1, the J gene TRBJ1-5, with TRBD1 identical over 8 bases. Germline V lookup: CDR1 MGHRA, CDR2 YSYEKL. The CDR3 runs 16 residues. The V segment lost 1 base and the J segment 7 bases; nucleotides outside the gene matches: 9. The CDR3 region is CASSQGTAGGRQPQHF. The CDR3 DNA reads as TGCGCCAGCAGCCAAGGGACGGCAGGGGGCAGGCAGCCCCAGCATTTT.